Listed here is a single T cell receptor (beta chain). The data were obtained in a study of T cell changes during pregnancy in multiple sclerosis. This CDR3 spans 13 amino acids. The germline gives CDR1 MNHNY, CDR2 SVGAGI (reference sequence). The germline V and J ends were trimmed by 4 bases and 4 bases, with 8 bases remaining between them. Measured with immunoSEQ multiplex PCR; TCRdb has only the in-frame clones, and not every one. The sample holds tens of thousands of clones, 94% seen once. The material sequenced was CD4+ T cells from peripheral blood mononuclear cells, taken in the first trimester of pregnancy. This TCR derives from a female donor with multiple sclerosis, enrolled in a pregnancy study. The V gene is TRBV6-6, the J gene TRBJ1-5; a possible D gene is TRBD1 (5 bases). The CDR3 loop reads CASSLYRNQPQHF. In DNA form, the CDR3 reads TGTGCCAGCAGTTTGTACAGGAATCAGCCCCAGCATTTT.